This record covers a single TCR beta chain. The data are from a study of blood T cell repertoires in COVID-19. About the research overall: From the United States, Italy and Spain came samples of acute and convalescent COVID-19. Sources were T cells, B-cell-depleted T cells, or PBMCs; the material itself was cDNA or gDNA.

With 5 bases clipped from V and 4 bases from J, the junction kept 13 bases outside the gene matches. Germline CDR1 is SQVTM and CDR2 is ANQGSEA. The CDR3 runs 17 residues. Authors' methods: Amplification with reference gene primers provided the estimates of nucleated cell counts. Using immunoSEQ multiplex PCR, the repertoire was profiled, and TCRdb retains in-frame clones only, with some absent. Clone size and the V and J calls come from that table; the DNA yielded D and trimming. The table has almost 70,000 clones, 80% to 90% seen once. This TCR derives from a woman aged 45 to 65 with active COVID-19. This chain connects TRBV29-1 to TRBJ2-6; 8 bases fit TRBD1. The sample taken for sequencing was peripheral blood. Here the CDR3 DNA reads TGCAGCGTTTGGGCCCTTACAGGGGGTGAAGGGGCCAACGTCCTGACTTTC. Translation gives CSVWALTGGEGANVLTF.